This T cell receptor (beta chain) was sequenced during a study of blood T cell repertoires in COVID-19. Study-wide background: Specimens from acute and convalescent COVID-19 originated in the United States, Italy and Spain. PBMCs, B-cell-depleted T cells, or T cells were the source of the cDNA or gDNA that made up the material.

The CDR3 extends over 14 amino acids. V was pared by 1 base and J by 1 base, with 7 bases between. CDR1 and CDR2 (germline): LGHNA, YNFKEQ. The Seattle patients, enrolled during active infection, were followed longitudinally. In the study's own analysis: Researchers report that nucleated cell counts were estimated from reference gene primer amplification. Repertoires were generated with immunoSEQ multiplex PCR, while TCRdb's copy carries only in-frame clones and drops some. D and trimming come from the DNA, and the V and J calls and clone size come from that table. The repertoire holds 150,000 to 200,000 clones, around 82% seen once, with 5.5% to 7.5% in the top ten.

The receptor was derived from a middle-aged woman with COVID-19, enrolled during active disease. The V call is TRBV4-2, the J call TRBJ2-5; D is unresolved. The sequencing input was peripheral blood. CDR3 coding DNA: TGTGCCAGCAGCCAAGTGGGCAGCCAAGAGACCCAGTACTTC. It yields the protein CASSQVGSQETQYF.